This paragraph covers one TCR beta chain sequence. Its antigen is not known. Expressed TCRB transcripts were sequenced because the isolated RNA had all been reverse transcribed beforehand. Only in-frame clones appear in the TCRdb table, and some are missing; sequencing was by immunoSEQ multiplex PCR. The sample contains 150,000 to 200,000 clones, roughly 65% of which appear only once. The sample originates from a study of beta chain features in type 1 diabetes. Study results and caveats: Patients with Type 1 diabetes showed moderately but significantly shorter TCRB CDR3s in all four CD4+ subsets.

V lost 0 bases and J lost 1, with 4 bases in between. Germline CDR1 is SGHRS and CDR2 is YFSETQ. This CDR3 is built from 13 residues. The sample consisted of naive CD4+ T cells from blood. This clonotype originated in a man between 25 and 39 years old with type 1 diabetes. The chain links TRBV5-1 to TRBJ1-1; D gene unclear. The CDR3 sequence: CASSLVPNTEAFF. CDR3 nucleotide sequence: TGCGCCAGCAGCTTGGTCCCGAACACTGAAGCTTTCTTT.